Listed below are T cell receptor beta chains from one sample, sequenced in a study of beta chain features in type 1 diabetes. The repertoire was sequenced with immunoSEQ multiplex PCR; TCRdb's copy has only in-frame clones and lacks some. The sample includes approximately 250,000 clones, over 7.5% of them seen just once. The sequencing sample was made of naive CD4+ T cells from blood. The origin of the receptors is a woman under 30 in good health. CDR3s include the opening cysteine and the closing phenylalanine or tryptophan. The D gene is left open where the match is weak. Clone size, where shown, is once, few, many, or a class for clones that have expanded.

V gene,clone size,J gene,D gene,CDR3 protein,CDR3 DNA
TRBV5-1,few,TRBJ2-1,TRBD2,CASSLAGGSGRAGNEQFF,TGCGCCAGCAGCTTGGCCGGCGGTAGCGGGAGGGCCGGCAATGAGCAGTTCTTC
TRBV5-1,.,TRBJ1-1,.,CASSLGTNTEAFF,TGCGCCAGCAGCTTGGGGACAAACACTGAAGCTTTCTTT
TRBV5-1,few,TRBJ2-7,.,CASSLGRILYEQYF,TGCGCCAGCAGCTTGGGGCGGATACTATACGAGCAGTACTTC
TRBV16,once,TRBJ1-2,TRBD1,CASSKGQGLINYGYTF,TGTGCCAGCAGCAAAGGACAGGGGTTAATTAACTATGGCTACACCTTC
TRBV5-1,few,TRBJ1-1,.,CASSHATGTDTEAFF,TGCGCCAGCAGTCATGCAACAGGGACGGACACTGAAGCTTTCTTT
TRBV30,.,TRBJ2-7,.,CAWSVLVGAYEQYF,TGTGCCTGGAGTGTACTGGTCGGGGCCTACGAGCAGTACTTC
TRBV27,.,TRBJ2-2,.,CASSLQLPRGTGELFF,TGTGCCAGCAGTTTACAACTCCCTCGGGGCACCGGGGAGCTGTTTTTT
TRBV5-1,few,TRBJ2-6,.,CASSLGVPGANVLTF,TGCGCCAGCAGCCTAGGCGTCCCTGGGGCCAACGTCCTGACTTTC
TRBV19,few,TRBJ1-5,.,CASSIAQYSNQPQHF,TGTGCCAGTAGTATAGCCCAGTATAGCAATCAGCCCCAGCATTTT
TRBV7-2,.,TRBJ2-3,.,CASSLDNSFTDTQYF,TGTGCCAGCAGCTTAGATAACAGCTTCACAGATACGCAGTATTTT
TRBV5-4,.,TRBJ2-7,TRBD1,CASSPTGGSYEQYF,TGTGCCAGCAGCCCGACAGGGGGCAGTTACGAGCAGTACTTC
TRBV10-1,.,TRBJ2-1,TRBD2,CASSDPAGAYNEQFF,TGCGCCAGCAGTGACCCGGCGGGGGCCTACAATGAGCAGTTCTTC
TRBV19,many,TRBJ2-2,.,CVTLGGPTGELFF,TGTGTCACTCTCGGCGGGCCGACCGGGGAGCTGTTTTTT
TRBV11-3,few,TRBJ2-1,TRBD1,CASSLDRGLDEQFF,TGTGCCAGCAGCTTAGACAGGGGGCTGGATGAGCAGTTCTTC
TRBV7-3,.,TRBJ2-7,.,CAAITRVYEQYF,TGTGCCGCAATAACTCGGGTCTACGAGCAGTACTTC
TRBV28,.,TRBJ2-7,.,CASSLTGINSYEQYF,TGTGCCAGCAGTTTGACGGGAATAAATTCCTACGAGCAGTACTTC
TRBV7-9,few,TRBJ2-3,TRBD2,CASSLDQRGFTDTQYF,TGTGCCAGCAGCTTAGACCAGCGGGGTTTCACAGATACGCAGTATTTT
TRBV21-1,few,TRBJ2-5,.,CASSKGEGLSQETQYF,TGTGCCAGCAGCAAAGGCGAGGGACTATCCCAAGAGACCCAGTACTTC
TRBV6-1,.,TRBJ2-7,TRBD2,CASKAGGLASEQYF,TGTGCCAGCAAGGCGGGAGGATTGGCGAGCGAGCAGTACTTC
TRBV11-2,few,TRBJ2-7,TRBD2,CASSLRGGEQYF,TGTGCCAGCAGCTTGCGGGGGGGAGAGCAGTACTTC
TRBV2,few,TRBJ2-2,TRBD1,CASSDLRQGPNTGELFF,TGTGCCAGCAGTGACCTTAGACAGGGGCCGAACACCGGGGAGCTGTTTTTT
TRBV5-4,few,TRBJ2-1,TRBD2,CASINSGTSYNEQFF,TGTGCCAGCATCAATAGCGGGACCTCCTACAATGAGCAGTTCTTC
TRBV4-1,.,TRBJ2-7,TRBD1,CASSLAGTGDDEQYF,TGCGCCAGCAGCCTAGCCGGGACAGGGGACGACGAGCAGTACTTC
TRBV5-1,few,TRBJ2-3,.,CASSPDRRDTQYF,TGCGCCAGCAGCCCTGACAGGAGAGATACGCAGTATTTT
TRBV7-6,few,TRBJ1-1,.,CASSLGPGQGTEAFF,TGTGCCAGCAGCTTAGGTCCAGGGCAGGGCACTGAAGCTTTCTTT
TRBV12-5,.,TRBJ1-1,.,CASGLGTGMNTEAFF,TGTGCTAGTGGTTTGGGCACAGGAATGAACACTGAAGCTTTCTTT
TRBV10-3,few,TRBJ2-1,TRBD1,CAIGKATGSSYNEQFF,TGTGCCATCGGAAAGGCGACAGGGAGCTCCTACAATGAGCAGTTCTTC
TRBV5-1,few,TRBJ2-3,TRBD1,CASSGRGPDTQYF,TGCGCCAGCAGCGGCAGGGGGCCAGATACGCAGTATTTT
TRBV5-1,few,TRBJ2-1,TRBD1,CASSLQGQGNEQFF,TGCGCCAGCAGCTTACAGGGGCAGGGCAATGAGCAGTTCTTC
TRBV7-9,few,TRBJ2-7,.,CASSPPQDTFYEQYF,TGTGCCAGCAGCCCCCCTCAGGACACTTTCTACGAGCAGTACTTC
TRBV9,.,TRBJ2-7,TRBD2,CASSVNPLAGGREQYF,TGTGCCAGCAGCGTCAATCCACTAGCGGGAGGACGCGAGCAGTACTTC
TRBV5-1,few,TRBJ2-7,.,CASSVGTRAYEQYF,TGCGCCAGCAGCGTCGGGACAAGAGCCTACGAGCAGTACTTC
TRBV7-9,few,TRBJ2-1,.,CASSLGAGDEQFF,TGTGCCAGCAGCTTAGGGGCAGGCGATGAGCAGTTCTTC
TRBV15,.,TRBJ1-1,.,CATSRELARSEAFF,TGTGCCACCAGCAGAGAGTTGGCCCGCTCTGAAGCTTTCTTT
TRBV4-1,many,TRBJ2-5,TRBD2,CASSRLAGETQYF,TGCGCCAGCAGCCGACTAGCCGGAGAGACCCAGTACTTC
TRBV6-5,.,TRBJ1-2,TRBD1,CASSIGQGNYGYTF,TGTGCCAGCAGCATAGGACAGGGGAACTATGGCTACACCTTC
TRBV19,few,TRBJ2-7,TRBD2,CASRGLAGYEQYF,TGTGCCAGTAGAGGACTAGCGGGCTACGAGCAGTACTTC
TRBV18,.,TRBJ1-5,.,CASSPGREDQPQHF,TGTGCCAGCTCACCTGGACGGGAGGATCAGCCCCAGCATTTT
TRBV9,few,TRBJ2-2,TRBD2,CASSVLGGGLGTGELFF,TGTGCCAGCAGCGTACTGGGGGGAGGGTTAGGCACCGGGGAGCTGTTTTTT
TRBV7-2,few,TRBJ2-2,TRBD2,CASSQGLAITGELFF,TGTGCCAGCAGCCAGGGACTAGCGATAACCGGGGAGCTGTTTTTT
TRBV30,many,TRBJ2-7,.,CAWGAREQYF,TGTGCCTGGGGGGCTAGGGAGCAGTACTTC
TRBV2,.,TRBJ2-7,TRBD1,CASSTRQGGHHEQYF,TGTGCCAGCAGTACCCGACAGGGGGGGCACCACGAGCAGTACTTC
TRBV7-2,.,TRBJ2-5,TRBD1,CASSSGQGAKTQYF,TGTGCCAGCAGCTCGGGACAGGGGGCTAAGACCCAGTACTTC
TRBV29-1,few,TRBJ1-2,TRBD1,CSVRTGGDGYTF,TGCAGCGTTAGGACAGGGGGGGATGGCTACACCTTC
TRBV9,few,TRBJ2-1,TRBD1,CASSGRDRVYEQFF,TGTGCCAGCAGCGGCCGGGACAGGGTTTATGAGCAGTTCTTC
TRBV7-3,few,TRBJ2-5,TRBD2,CASSLTSGGQETQYF,TGTGCCAGCAGCTTAACCAGCGGGGGACAAGAGACCCAGTACTTC
TRBV4-2,few,TRBJ2-1,TRBD2,CASSQEGREGLYNEQFF,TGTGCCAGCAGCCAAGAGGGGCGGGAGGGCCTGTACAATGAGCAGTTCTTC
TRBV2,few,TRBJ1-1,.,CASREQGRPTEAFF,TGTGCCAGCAGGGAACAGGGAAGACCCACTGAAGCTTTCTTT